Presented here are 27 T cell receptor beta chains from one specimen sequenced in a study of blood T cell repertoires in COVID-19. The method was immunoSEQ multiplex PCR; TCRdb's version includes in-frame clones alone and lacks a portion of them. The sample gives roughly 200,000 clones, roughly 84% of which show up once; roughly 20% is in the top ten. The source material was peripheral blood. The source is a person aged 65 to 79 with COVID-19, enrolled during active disease.

Of note for this clone: Distinct nucleotide sequences in the sample also encode this CDR3. The chain is built from TRBV11-2 and TRBJ1-1; D is ambiguous. V lost 1 base to trimming and J lost 0 bases, with 9 bases between them. Germline assignment: CDR1 SGHAT and CDR2 FQNNGV. The CDR3 has 15 residues. CDR3 bases: TGTGCCAGCAGCTTAGTCGGCGGCTTGAACACTGAAGCTTTCTTT. It yields the protein CASSLVGGLNTEAFF.

This chain uses TRBV7-8 with TRBJ1-2; unclear D gene. This CDR3 has 15 amino acids. V was shortened by 5 bases and J by 5 bases, with 18 bases between the two germline ends. Germline CDR1 SGHVS, CDR2 FQNEAQ. As DNA, the CDR3 is TGTGCCAGCAGCCTAATAACGGGGAGTCGATATGGCTACACCTTC. Translation gives CASSLITGSRYGYTF.

CDR3 in DNA: TGTGCCAGCAGCCCCCCATCGGACAGGTCTTCACCCCTCCACTTT. Its protein is CASSPPSDRSSPLHF. This sequence joins TRBV6-2 or TRBV6-3 and TRBJ1-6; 7 bases line up with TRBD1. Per the germline V gene, CDR1 is MNHEY and CDR2 is SVGEGT. The CDR3 covers 15 residues. After removal of 6 bases from V and 9 bases from J, the junction contained 11 bases not matched to a gene.

The rearrangement joins TRBV5-1 to TRBJ2-7, with D maybe TRBD1 (7 bases). V was cut by 4 bases and J by 5 bases, with 19 bases left in between. The germline CDR1 and CDR2 sequences are SGHRS and YFSETQ. The CDR3 consists of 15 residues. CDR3 region: CASSLDRVGGNEQYF. CDR3 bases: TGCGCCAGCAGCCTTGACAGGGTCGGGGGTAACGAGCAGTACTTC.

CDR3 residues: CASSLRQGSSGANVLTF. The CDR3 nucleotides are TGTGCCAGCAGCCTACGACAGGGAAGTTCTGGGGCCAACGTCCTGACTTTC. V usage is TRBV7-6 and J usage is TRBJ2-6; 7 nucleotides match TRBD1. The junction had 8 bases not matched to a gene; V was cut back by 5 bases and J by 1 base. Germline CDR1 reads SGHVS; CDR2 reads FNYEAQ. The CDR3 is 17 amino acids.

This chain joins TRBV23-1 and TRBJ1-1, with D perhaps matching TRBD1 (5 bases). Being an ORF, TRBV23-1 has a function that is uncertain. With 2 bases removed from V and 0 bases from J, the gap between germline ends came to 16 bases. CDR3 size: 17 residues. CDR3 protein: CASSQRRDSFMNTEAFF. As DNA, the CDR3 is TGCGCCAGCAGTCAACGCCGGGACTCCTTCATGAACACTGAAGCTTTCTTT.

The rearrangement joins TRBV13 to TRBJ2-1, with D possibly being TRBD2 (6 bases). CDR3 size: 18 residues. The V and J ends lost 5 bases and 9 bases respectively, with 29 bases between them. Germline V gene lookup returns CDR1 PRHDT and CDR2 FYEKMQ (reference sequence). CDR3 bases: TGTGCCAGCAGCCCCCGCGCCAAGTCGGGACTGAGGTTCTTTGAGCAGTTCTTC. Amino acids: CASSPRAKSGLRFFEQFF.

This clone was seen a single time. This sequence joins TRBV27 and TRBJ1-2, with 9 bases that match TRBD1. The CDR3 consists of 13 residues. The germline gives CDR1 MNHEY, CDR2 SMNVEV (reference sequence). Trimming removed 7 bases from V and 8 bases from J; junction bases left unmatched: 8. For the CDR3, the DNA is TGTGCCAGCACCGGGACAGGGACTAGGGGCTACACCTTC. It translates to CASTGTGTRGYTF.

In its sample, this clone was seen a few times. V and J are TRBV4-2 and TRBJ1-6; D is ambiguous. Germline V gene sequence: CDR1 LGHNA, CDR2 YNFKEQ. This CDR3 spans 12 amino acids. V was clipped by 5 bases and J by 7 bases, with 6 bases between them. The DNA for the CDR3 is TGTGCCAGCAGCTCCCCGAATTCACCCCTCCACTTT. This translates into CASSSPNSPLHF.

This clone appeared a single time. The CDR3 coding sequence is TGCGCCAGCAGCCAAAACGGCGGTTTTGGGACAGATACGCAGTATTTT. It encodes CASSQNGGFGTDTQYF. The V and J genes are TRBV4-1 and TRBJ2-3, with D uncertain. CDR3 length equals 16 residues. Trimming cost V 2 bases and J 3 bases, with 15 bases left between them. The germline V gene encodes CDR1 MGHRA and CDR2 YSYEKL.

Written as DNA, the CDR3 is TGTGCCAGCAGCAAGACTAGCGGGGGGAATAACAATGAGCAGTTCTTC. The encoded protein is CASSKTSGGNNNEQFF. The chain is built from TRBV7-3 and TRBJ2-1; TRBD2 matches 13 bases. The trim removed 5 bases at V and 5 bases at J, leaving 6 bases unmatched. The CDR3 is 16 residues long. Germline V CDR1 and CDR2: SGHTA, FQGTGA.

The rearrangement joins TRBV7-2 to TRBJ2-1, with 11 bases matching TRBD1. Trimming cost V 4 bases and J 9 bases; bases outside gene matches: 11. The CDR3 sequence is 16 residues long. Germline assignment: CDR1 SGHTA and CDR2 FQGNSA. The CDR3 DNA reads as TGTGCCAGCAGCTCGGCGGGACAGGGGGGACGGGGTGAGCAGTTCTTC. This gives the protein CASSSAGQGGRGEQFF.

V and J are TRBV3-1 (or the pseudogene TRBV3-2) and TRBJ1-6, with TRBD1 matching 7 bases. Germline trimming cut 1 base from V and 7 bases from J; bases unmatched to any gene: 13. The CDR3 is 18 amino acids. CDR1 and CDR2 from the germline V gene are LGHDT and YNNKEL (reference sequence). The CDR3 region has the DNA TGTGCCAGCAGCCAAGCGGGAACTAATACAGGGGAAAATTCACCCCTCCACTTT. This gives the protein CASSQAGTNTGENSPLHF.

The chain carries TRBV27 and TRBJ1-5, with 9 bases lining up with TRBD1. The V segment lost 8 bases and the J segment 2 bases; nucleotides outside the gene matches: 19. Germline values: CDR1 MNHEY, CDR2 SMNVEV (reference sequence). This CDR3 is 19 amino acids long. For the CDR3, the DNA is TGTGCCAGCCGGAAGGGGACCCGGGACAGGGAAAGAGGCAATCAGCCCCAGCATTTT. This encodes CASRKGTRDRERGNQPQHF.

J is TRBJ2-3 and V is TRBV6-2 or TRBV6-3, with D possibly matching TRBD1 (6 bases). CDR3 length: 13 residues. Trimming took off 5 bases at V and 4 bases at J, with 10 bases between the two ends. From germline, CDR1 is MNHEY and CDR2 SVGEGT. The CDR3 is CASSGDNSDTQYF. The CDR3 DNA is TGTGCCAGCAGTGGGGACAATTCAGATACGCAGTATTTT.

This clone showed up just once. The chain links TRBV4-1 to TRBJ2-1; 10 positions match TRBD2. The junction had 7 bases not matched to a gene; V was cut back by 3 bases and J by 5 bases. This CDR3 region has 16 residues. Germline V gene lookup returns CDR1 MGHRA and CDR2 YSYEKL. The CDR3 sequence is CASSQMGLARDNEQFF. As DNA, the CDR3 is TGCGCCAGCAGCCAGATGGGACTAGCGCGGGACAATGAGCAGTTCTTC.

This chain uses TRBV19 with TRBJ2-2; 13 bases line up with TRBD2. The CDR3 loop spans 16 amino acids. Germline-derived CDR1 and CDR2 are LNHDA and SQIVND (reference sequence). With V trimmed by 7 bases and J by 7 bases, 9 bases remained unmatched. The CDR3 sequence: CASKSLAGGQNGELFF. The CDR3 DNA follows: TGTGCCAGTAAATCACTAGCGGGGGGGCAAAACGGGGAGCTGTTTTTT. The full variable domain, with the rest looked up from reference TRBV19 and TRBJ2-2, is DGGITQSPKYLFRKEGQNVTLSCEQNLNHDAMYWYRQDPGQGLRLIYYSQIVNDFQKGDIAEGYSVSREKKESFPLTVTSAQKNPTAFYLCASKSLAGGQNGELFFGEGSRLTVL.

The J gene is TRBJ2-7, the V gene TRBV5-6; 7 nucleotides line up with TRBD2. The CDR3 is made up of 14 amino acids. With 4 bases clipped from V and 5 bases from J, the junction kept 9 bases outside the gene matches. Germline assignment: CDR1 SGHDT and CDR2 YYEEEE. CDR3 in DNA: TGTGCCAGCAGCCGCCTGGGAGGGGTCGACGAGCAGTACTTC. This encodes CASSRLGGVDEQYF.

This chain links TRBV5-4 with TRBJ1-6, with a tentative D call TRBD1 (5 bases). Germline lookup yields CDR1 SGHNT and CDR2 YYREEE (reference sequence). With 1 base removed from V and 9 bases from J, the gap between germline ends came to 14 bases. This CDR3 is 15 amino acids long. CDR3 loop: CASSLIASGGSPLHF. CDR3 sequence (DNA): TGTGCCAGCAGCTTGATCGCGTCCGGGGGTTCACCCCTCCACTTT.

The count of this clone is one. The chain links TRBV6-5 to TRBJ2-1; weak D call: TRBD2 (5 bases). V lost 9 bases and J lost 3, with 12 bases in between. CDR1 is MNHEY and CDR2 is SVGAGI in the germline V gene. The CDR3 runs to 13 residues. The CDR3 nucleotides are TGTGCCAGTAAGACTAATCTCTACAATGAGCAGTTCTTC. Protein product: CASKTNLYNEQFF.

This chain connects TRBV12-3 or TRBV12-4 to TRBJ2-1; D not certain. CDR3 length: 11 residues. Trimming took 3 bases from V and 10 from J, leaving 7 bases between them. The CDR3 nucleotides are TGTGCCAGCAGTTTCTTCCGGGAGCAGTTCTTC. Its translation: CASSFFREQFF.

This clone occurred once. The gene calls are TRBV11-2 and TRBJ1-4; D unresolved. The CDR3 is made up of 12 amino acids. Germline V gene sequence: CDR1 SGHAT, CDR2 FQNNGV. Trimming pared 8 bases from V and 7 bases from J, leaving 11 bases between. The DNA for the CDR3 is TGTGCCAGCGGAGTCGAGGGTGAAAAACTGTTTTTT. The encoded protein is CASGVEGEKLFF.

This chain joins TRBV11-3 and TRBJ2-5; maybe TRBD2 (5 bases). Germline-derived CDR1 and CDR2 are SGHNT and YENEEA. The CDR3 covers 17 residues. Trimming removed 1 base from V and 4 bases from J, with 19 bases in between. CDR3 coding DNA: TGTGCCAGCAGCTTAGGATCTATCGGGCGGACTGGAGAGACCCAGTACTTC. Its protein is CASSLGSIGRTGETQYF. Drawing the rest from reference TRBV11-3 and TRBJ2-5, the complete variable domain is EAGVVQSPRYKIIEKKQPVAFWCNPISGHNTLYWYLQNLGQGPELLIRYENEEAVDDSQLPKDRFSAERLKGVDSTLKIQPAELGDSAVYLCASSLGSIGRTGETQYFGPGTRLLVL.

V and J are TRBV19 and TRBJ1-6, with 9 positions matching TRBD1. This CDR3 comprises 15 residues. Germline CDR1 and CDR2: LNHDA and SQIVND (reference sequence). Trimming cost V 9 bases and J 7 bases; bases outside gene matches: 10. In DNA form, the CDR3 reads TGTGCCAGCCTCGATAACGGACAGGGGAATTCACCCCTCCACTTT. It encodes CASLDNGQGNSPLHF. The full variable domain, its missing parts supplied by reference TRBV19 and TRBJ1-6, is DGGITQSPKYLFRKEGQNVTLSCEQNLNHDAMYWYRQDPGQGLRLIYYSQIVNDFQKGDIAEGYSVSREKKESFPLTVTSAQKNPTAFYLCASLDNGQGNSPLHFGNGTRLTVT.

The chain has TRBV7-2 and TRBJ2-2; possible D gene TRBD2, 7 bases. CDR3 length: 16 amino acids. Trimming left V 3 bases short and J 5 bases short, with 16 bases between. CDR1 is SGHTA, CDR2 FQGNSA, per germline. CDR3 DNA: TGTGCCAGCAGCTTCTTCTCCGGGGGGCGGACCGGGGAGCTGTTTTTT. Its translation is CASSFFSGGRTGELFF. The full variable domain, completed using reference TRBV7-2 and TRBJ2-2, is GAGVSQSPSNKVTEKGKDVELRCDPISGHTALYWYRQSLGQGLEFLIYFQGNSAPDKSGLPSDRFSAERTGGSVSTLTIQRTQQEDSAVYLCASSFFSGGRTGELFFGEGSRLTVL.

This sequence joins TRBV7-2 and TRBJ1-5; 10 nucleotides agree with TRBD1. V lost 1 base and J lost 0; bases outside the gene matches: 3. CDR1 and CDR2 (germline): SGHTA, FQGNSA. The CDR3 is 17 residues long. CDR3 in amino acids: CASSLGQGASSNQPQHF. The CDR3 region has the DNA TGTGCCAGCAGCTTAGGACAGGGGGCGTCTAGCAATCAGCCCCAGCATTTT.

Comments on this clone: One junction end disagrees with the germline gene, perhaps due to a read error. The rearrangement joins TRBV28 to TRBJ2-7; weak D call: TRBD1 (6 bases). Germline CDR1 is MDHEN and CDR2 is SYDVKM. CDR3 length: 14 residues. The CDR3 loop reads CATSLQGFTYEQYF. The CDR3 region has the DNA TGTGCCACCAGTTTACAGGGATTCACCTACGAGCAGTACTTC. The whole variable domain, remainder taken from reference TRBV28 and TRBJ2-7, is DVKVTQSSRYLVKRTGEKVFLECVQDMDHENMFWYRQDPGLGLRLIYFSYDVKMKEKGDIPEGYSVSREKKERFSLILESASTNQTSMYLCATSLQGFTYEQYFGPGTRLTVT.